This T cell receptor beta chain stems from a study of T-cell reconstitution after alpha-beta-depleted transplantation in children. Study conclusions and caveats: Reportedly, alpha-beta T cells present about two months post-transplant originated from several hundred expanded clones of graft origin. Elevated TCRbeta diversity at day 60 was traced, in some patients, to surviving recipient T cells and thymic progenitors. Newly produced T cells mostly provided counts and TCRbeta diversity after one year, as hyperexpanded clones declined.

This CDR3 has 18 amino acids. In germline, CDR1 is SGHRS, CDR2 YFSETQ. V lost 0 bases, J lost 3 bases, and 22 bases lay in between. This clonotype appeared many times. Its cognate antigen is unknown. The library targeted TCRbeta and was prepared with unique molecular identifiers. TCRdb analysed the PCR reads with MiXCR anew, one entry per CDR3 protein. Altogether about 250,000 distinct CDR3 sequences are present, more than 20% being singletons, with the ten largest covering around 4.8%. The sequence came from a female patient aged 2-15 years who had a stem cell transplant for congenital amegakaryocytic thrombocytopenia, so the T cells may come from the graft donor. Here the sequenced sample was PBMCs, mostly from graft donor cells, taken 360 days after TCRalphabeta/CD19-depleted stem cell transplant. V gene TRBV5-1 combines with J gene TRBJ2-7, with a possible D match to TRBD2 (5 bases). The CDR3 nucleotides are TGCGCCAGCAGCTTGGCCGTCAGTTTTCCATCTAGCAGCTACGAGCAGTACTTC. It codes for CASSLAVSFPSSSYEQYF. The entire variable domain, with the rest obtained from reference TRBV5-1 and TRBJ2-7, is as follows: KAGVTQTPRYLIKTRGQQVTLSCSPISGHRSVSWYQQTPGQGLQFLFEYFSETQRNKGNFPGRFSGRQFSNSRSEMNVSTLELGDSALYLCASSLAVSFPSSSYEQYFGPGTRLTVT.